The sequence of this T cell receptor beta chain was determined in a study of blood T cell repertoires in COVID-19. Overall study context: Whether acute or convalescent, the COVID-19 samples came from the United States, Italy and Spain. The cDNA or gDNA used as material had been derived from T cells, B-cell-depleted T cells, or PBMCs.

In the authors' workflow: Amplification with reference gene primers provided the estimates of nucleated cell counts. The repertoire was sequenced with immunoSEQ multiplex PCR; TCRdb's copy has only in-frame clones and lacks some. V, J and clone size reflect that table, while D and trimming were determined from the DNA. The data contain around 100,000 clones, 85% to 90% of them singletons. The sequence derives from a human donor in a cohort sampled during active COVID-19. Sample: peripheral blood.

The CDR3 sequence is CASNPGLAGYNEQFF. The CDR3 nucleotides read TGTGCCAGCAATCCCGGACTAGCGGGGTACAATGAGCAGTTCTTC. V and J are TRBV2 and TRBJ2-1, with 12 nucleotides matching TRBD2. CDR1 and CDR2 from the germline V gene are SNHLY and FYNNEI. There are 15 residues in the CDR3. With 7 bases clipped from V and 4 bases from J, the junction kept 5 bases outside the gene matches. Complete variable domain (other parts from reference TRBV2 and TRBJ2-1): EPEVTQTPSHQVTQMGQEVILRCVPISNHLYFYWYRQILGQKVEFLVSFYNNEISEKSEIFDDQFSVERPDGSNFTLKIRSTKLEDSAMYFCASNPGLAGYNEQFFGPGTRLTVL.